This TCR beta chain was retrieved from a study of CD8 T cells in Susac syndrome. Looked up from germline, CDR1 is SQVTM and CDR2 is ANQGSEA. The CDR3 runs 13 residues. The V segment lost 7 bases and the J segment 3 bases; nucleotides outside the gene matches: 8. Random-hexamer reverse transcription was applied to about 0.5 to 1 ug RNA. TCRdb redid the calling of the immunoSEQ multiplex PCR reads with MiXCR, one entry per CDR3 protein. The sample carries about 94,000 distinct CDR3 sequences, around 94% recorded once. The chain recombines TRBV29-1 with TRBJ2-5; 7 bases line up with TRBD2. Sequences were obtained from CD4+ T cells from PBMCs. This sequence originates from a human donor with Susac syndrome. CDR3 in amino acids: CSAARGGEETQYF. The CDR3 coding sequence is TGCAGCGCTGCAAGGGGAGGGGAAGAGACCCAGTACTTC. Supplemented by reference TRBV29-1 and TRBJ2-5, the full variable domain reads SAVISQKPSRDICQRGTSLTIQCQVDSQVTMMFWYRQQPGQSLTLIATANQGSEATYESGFVIDKFPISRPNLTFSTLTVSNMSPEDSSIYLCSAARGGEETQYFGPGTRLLVL.